This T cell receptor beta chain was sequenced in a study of blood T cell repertoires in COVID-19. For the study at large: From the United States, Italy and Spain came samples of acute and convalescent COVID-19. T cells, B-cell-depleted T cells, or PBMCs supplied cDNA or gDNA.

Methods used by the authors: Researchers report that nucleated cell counts were estimated from reference gene primer amplification. Method: immunoSEQ multiplex PCR; TCRdb's copy keeps in-frame clones and lacks some. V and J calls and clone size are those listed in that table; D and trimming were worked out from the DNA. The data show just over 250,000 clones, about nine tenths seen once. V lost 4 bases, J lost 7 bases, and 4 bases stayed unmatched. This CDR3 spans 14 amino acids. The germline V gene has CDR1 LGHDT and CDR2 YNNKEL (reference sequence). Sequenced: peripheral blood. The clonotype originates from a man in his forties who had recovered from COVID-19. This chain links TRBV3-1 (or the pseudogene TRBV3-2) with TRBJ2-4; 10 bases align to TRBD2. The CDR3 spells CASSPSGGWNIQYF. The CDR3, as DNA: TGTGCCAGCAGCCCTAGCGGGGGCTGGAACATTCAGTACTTC.